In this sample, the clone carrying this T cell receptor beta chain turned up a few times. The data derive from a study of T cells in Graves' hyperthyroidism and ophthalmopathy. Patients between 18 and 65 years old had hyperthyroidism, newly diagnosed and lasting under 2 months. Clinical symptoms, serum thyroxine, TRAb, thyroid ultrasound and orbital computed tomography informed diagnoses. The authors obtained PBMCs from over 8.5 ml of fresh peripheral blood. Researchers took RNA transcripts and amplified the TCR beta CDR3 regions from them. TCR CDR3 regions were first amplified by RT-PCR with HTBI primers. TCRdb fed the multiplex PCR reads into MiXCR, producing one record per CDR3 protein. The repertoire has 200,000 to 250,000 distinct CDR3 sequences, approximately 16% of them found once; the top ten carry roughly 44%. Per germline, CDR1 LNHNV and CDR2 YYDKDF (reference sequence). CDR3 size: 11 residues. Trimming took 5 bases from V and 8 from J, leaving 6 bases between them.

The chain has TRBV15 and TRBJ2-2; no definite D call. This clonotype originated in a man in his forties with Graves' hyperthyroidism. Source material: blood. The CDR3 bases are TGTGCCACCAGCTCAACTGGGGAGCTGTTTTTT. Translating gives CATSSTGELFF.